This entry concerns a single T cell receptor (beta chain). Antigen specificity is unknown. Nominally healthy donors were sampled, though unrecorded immune exposures were likely. In the PCR, 60 Vbeta and 13 Jbeta primers were used. Using immunoSEQ multiplex PCR, the repertoire was profiled, and TCRdb retains in-frame clones only, with some absent. Altogether 150,000 to 200,000 clones are present, roughly 80% being singletons, with the ten largest covering roughly 6.3%. The sample comes from a study of cytomegalovirus exposure and HLA in healthy donors. Whole-study findings and limits: In vitro experiments confirmed that a few CMV-associated chains were specific for CMV antigens. The authors later linked a missense DCLRE1C variant to TCR beta V- and J-gene trimming.

Germline V gene sequence: CDR1 SGHAT, CDR2 FQNNGV. The CDR3 contains 15 residues. The V gene end was trimmed by 5 bases and the J gene end by 2 bases; junction bases not matched to a gene: 6. The chain is built from TRBV11-2 and TRBJ2-4; 7 positions agree with TRBD1. Sequences were obtained from PBMCs. The source is a middle-aged man in good health and CMV-seropositive. The CDR3 DNA reads as TGTGCCAGCAGCCCGACGACAGGGTCCAAAAACATTCAGTACTTC. Encoded protein: CASSPTTGSKNIQYF.